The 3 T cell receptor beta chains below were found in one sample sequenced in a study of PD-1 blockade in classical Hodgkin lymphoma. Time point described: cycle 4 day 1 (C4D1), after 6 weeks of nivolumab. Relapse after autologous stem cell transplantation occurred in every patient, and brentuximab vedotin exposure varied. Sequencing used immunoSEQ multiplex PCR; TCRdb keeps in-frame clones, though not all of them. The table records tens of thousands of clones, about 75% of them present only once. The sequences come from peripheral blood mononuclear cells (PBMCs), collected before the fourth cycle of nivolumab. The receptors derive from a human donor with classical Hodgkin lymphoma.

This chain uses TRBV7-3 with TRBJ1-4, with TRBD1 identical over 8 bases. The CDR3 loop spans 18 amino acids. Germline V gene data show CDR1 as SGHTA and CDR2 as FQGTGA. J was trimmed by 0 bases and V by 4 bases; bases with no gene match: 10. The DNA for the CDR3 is TGTGCCAGCAGCTCAGACCAGGGACAGGAAACAACTAATGAAAAACTGTTTTTT. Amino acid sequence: CASSSDQGQETTNEKLFF.

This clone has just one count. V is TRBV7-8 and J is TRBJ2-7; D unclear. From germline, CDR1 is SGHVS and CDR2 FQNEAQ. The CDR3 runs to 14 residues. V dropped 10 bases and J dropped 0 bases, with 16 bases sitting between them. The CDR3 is CATLRTVSSYEQYF. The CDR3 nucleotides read TGTGCCACCTTGAGGACGGTCAGCTCCTACGAGCAGTACTTC.

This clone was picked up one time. The CDR3 bases are TGTGCCAGCAGCTTAGCGGTCGGGGAGCTGTTTTTT. It codes for CASSLAVGELFF. The V call is TRBV5-8, the J call TRBJ2-2, with a tentative D call TRBD2 (5 bases). The germline V gene encodes CDR1 SGHTS and CDR2 YDEGEE. V was cut by 2 bases and J by 7 bases, with 6 bases left in between. This CDR3 has 12 amino acids.